This entry lists 4 T cell receptor beta chains sequenced from one sample in a study of T cell responses to AZD1222 COVID-19 vaccine. Produced via immunoSEQ multiplex PCR; TCRdb's table is partial and in-frame only. The sample shows 150,000 or so clones, about nine tenths of them seen only once. The source was peripheral blood, collected on day 0 of AZD1222 vaccination. The receptors here all came from an adult in good health.

V usage is TRBV6-5 and J usage is TRBJ2-7; 9 bases line up with TRBD2. This CDR3 spans 15 amino acids. The V gene end was trimmed by 4 bases and the J gene end by 6 bases; junction bases not matched to a gene: 10. Per the germline V gene, CDR1 is MNHEY and CDR2 is SVGAGI. CDR3 loop: CASSSRSTSGIEQYF. The CDR3 DNA reads TGTGCCAGCAGTTCTAGATCGACTAGCGGTATCGAGCAGTACTTC.

The V gene is TRBV29-1, the J gene TRBJ1-2; D is unresolved. The V end was cut by 1 base, the J end by 0 bases, with 6 bases between. The CDR3 loop spans 13 amino acids. Germline V lookup: CDR1 SQVTM, CDR2 ANQGSEA. CDR3 region: CSVEGGTNYGYTF. The CDR3 DNA is TGCAGCGTTGAAGGGGGAACTAACTATGGCTACACCTTC.

The chain joins TRBV14 to TRBJ1-1; D call uncertain. This CDR3 comprises 13 residues. V lost 3 bases and J lost 0, with 5 bases in between. Germline V CDR1 and CDR2: SGHDN, FVKESK. CDR3 in DNA: TGTGCCAGCAGCCAGGGAATGAACACTGAAGCTTTCTTT. Its protein is CASSQGMNTEAFF.

As concerns this clone: One junction end disagrees with the germline gene, perhaps due to a read error. The chain employs TRBV5-1 and TRBJ2-6; 12 bases map to TRBD2. The germline CDR1 and CDR2 sequences are SGHRS and YFSETQ. CDR3 size: 19 residues. CDR3 loop: CARSGALTSGGGGANVLTF. CDR3 coding DNA: TGCGCCCGCAGCGGGGCCCTGACTAGCGGGGGCGGGGGGGCCAACGTCCTGACTTTC.